These 22 T cell receptor beta chains were sequenced from one sample in a study of T cell clonotyping in hematopoietic cell transplantation. Some clones are missing from TCRdb's copy, which holds only in-frame ones; the method was immunoSEQ multiplex PCR. Of 10,000 to 11,000 clones listed, about 89% are singletons. The material was PBMCs, obtained 180 days after allogeneic stem cell transplant. Receptor source: a male patient aged 55-69 years who had an allogeneic stem cell transplant from an unrelated donor, so the T cells may come from the graft donor. Some clones in this sample may be carry-over from other donors' samples.

This chain uses TRBV6-5 with TRBJ1-1, with D unresolved. The CDR3 is made up of 15 amino acids. Germline V gives CDR1 MNHEY, CDR2 SVGAGI. V was cut by 6 bases and J by 4 bases, with 18 bases left in between. This CDR3 is CASRPPEGGGTEAFF. DNA for the CDR3: TGTGCCAGCAGACCTCCGGAGGGCGGCGGCACTGAAGCTTTCTTT.

The rearrangement joins TRBV6-5 to TRBJ1-1; possibly TRBD1 for D (6 bases). Germline values: CDR1 MNHEY, CDR2 SVGAGI. This CDR3 has 14 amino acids. Trimming took off 2 bases at V and 4 bases at J, with 11 bases between the two ends. The CDR3 reads CASSYGGEVTEAFF. As DNA, the CDR3 is TGTGCCAGCAGTTACGGGGGCGAGGTCACTGAAGCTTTCTTT.

V and J are TRBV6-1 and TRBJ1-6; D gene uncertain. The germline CDR1 and CDR2 sequences are MNHNS and SASEGT. This CDR3 has 14 amino acids. Trimming removed 7 bases from V and 0 bases from J, with 7 bases in between. The CDR3 DNA reads as TGTGCCAGCATCGCCAGCTCCTATAATTCACCCCTCCACTTT. Translating gives CASIASSYNSPLHF.

The rearrangement links TRBV29-1 to TRBJ1-2, with D unclear. CDR3 length: 11 residues. In germline, CDR1 is SQVTM, CDR2 ANQGSEA. V was pared by 1 base and J by 10 bases, with 10 bases between. The CDR3 DNA sequence: TGCAGCGTTGAAGCGGGAAGAGTCTACACCTTC. As protein: CSVEAGRVYTF. Variable domain in full (rest from reference TRBV29-1 and TRBJ1-2): SAVISQKPSRDICQRGTSLTIQCQVDSQVTMMFWYRQQPGQSLTLIATANQGSEATYESGFVIDKFPISRPNLTFSTLTVSNMSPEDSSIYLCSVEAGRVYTFGSGTRLTVV.

V usage is TRBV25-1 and J usage is TRBJ1-2; TRBD1 matches at 9 bases. V gave up 8 bases and J gave up 7 bases; unmatched junction bases: 11. Germline V gene lookup returns CDR1 MGHDK and CDR2 SYGVNS. The CDR3 spans 14 residues. CDR3 DNA sequence: TGTGCCAGCTCTTACCGGGACAGGGATGGTGGCTACACCTTC. It codes for CASSYRDRDGGYTF.

The chain carries TRBV6-1 and TRBJ1-2, with unresolved D. Trimming stripped 4 bases from V and 4 bases from J, with 16 bases between. This CDR3 region has 15 residues. CDR1 and CDR2 from the germline V gene are MNHNS and SASEGT. CDR3 amino acids: CASSGLRESLYGYTF. CDR3 in DNA: TGTGCCAGCAGTGGTTTGAGGGAAAGTCTCTATGGCTACACCTTC.

This clone qualifies as large (0.1 to 1%). The chain links TRBV10-3 to TRBJ2-7; possible D gene TRBD2, 6 bases. Germline V gene sequence: CDR1 ENHRY, CDR2 SYGVKD. This CDR3 has 14 residues. V was pared by 4 bases and J by 3 bases, with 13 bases between. Here the CDR3 reads CAISGDFGNYEQYF. The DNA for the CDR3 is TGTGCCATCAGTGGGGACTTCGGCAACTACGAGCAGTACTTC.

J is TRBJ1-2 and V is TRBV6-5; D not certain. This CDR3 is 13 amino acids long. Germline-derived CDR1 and CDR2 are MNHEY and SVGAGI. V lost 2 bases and J 4 bases, leaving 8 bases between the germline ends. CDR3 sequence: CASSYREAYGYTF. As DNA, the CDR3 is TGTGCCAGCAGTTACCGTGAAGCCTATGGCTACACCTTC.

Written as DNA, the CDR3 is TGTGCCAGCAGCTCCCGGGACAGGGGAATGGAGGCTGAAGCTTTCTTT. Translating it yields CASSSRDRGMEAEAFF. The chain employs TRBV7-9 and TRBJ1-1; 10 bases agree with TRBD1. V was pared by 4 bases and J by 6 bases, with 11 bases of the junction left unmatched. The germline CDR1 and CDR2 sequences are SEHNR and FQNEAQ (reference sequence). The CDR3 spans 16 residues.

The chain is built from TRBV5-6 and TRBJ1-1; D gene unclear. There are 12 residues in the CDR3. Deletions cut 4 bases from V and 7 bases from J, with 11 bases between. The germline CDR1 and CDR2 sequences are SGHDT and YYEEEE. This CDR3 is CASSATGFEAFF. The CDR3 DNA sequence: TGTGCCAGCAGCGCTACCGGGTTTGAAGCTTTCTTT. The whole variable domain, filled in from reference TRBV5-6 and TRBJ1-1, reads DAGVTQSPTHLIKTRGQQVTLRCSPKSGHDTVSWYQQALGQGPQFIFQYYEEEERQRGNFPDRFSGHQFPNYSSELNVNALLLGDSALYLCASSATGFEAFFGQGTRLTVV.

The DNA for the CDR3 is TGTGCCAGTAGTCGGGTTCGGAACACTGAAGCTTTCTTT. This translates into CASSRVRNTEAFF. The chain carries TRBV19 and TRBJ1-1; D not resolved. V gave up 5 bases and J gave up 1 base, with 8 bases separating them. The CDR3 runs to 13 residues. Germline V gene sequence: CDR1 LNHDA, CDR2 SQIVND (reference sequence).

The rearrangement joins TRBV2 to TRBJ2-2; D might be TRBD2 (6 bases). V lost 2 bases and J 4 bases, leaving 17 bases between the germline ends. The CDR3 is made up of 17 amino acids. The V gene's germline CDR1 is SNHLY and CDR2 FYNNEI. The CDR3 spells CASSETALGGGTGELFF. In nucleotides, the CDR3 is TGTGCCAGCAGTGAAACCGCCCTTGGGGGAGGCACCGGGGAGCTGTTTTTT.

The chain carries TRBV11-2 and TRBJ1-4; 7 bases fit TRBD1. The CDR3 has 16 residues. Germline values: CDR1 SGHAT, CDR2 FQNNGV. Germline trimming cut 8 bases from V and 0 bases from J; bases unmatched to any gene: 9. CDR3 region: CASSLGTDPTNEKLFF. The CDR3 DNA is TGTGCCAGCTCCCTGGGGACAGATCCAACTAATGAAAAACTGTTTTTT. The full variable domain, with the rest looked up from reference TRBV11-2 and TRBJ1-4, is EAGVAQSPRYKIIEKRQSVAFWCNPISGHATLYWYQQILGQGPKLLIQFQNNGVVDDSQLPKDRFSAERLKGVDSTLKIQPAKLEDSAVYLCASSLGTDPTNEKLFFGSGTQLSVL.

This chain uses TRBV7-3 with TRBJ1-1; the D is unclear. Germline CDR1 reads SGHTA; CDR2 reads FQGTGA. The CDR3 covers 13 residues. Trimming cost V 0 bases and J 1 base, with 3 bases left between them. The CDR3, as DNA: TGTGCCAGCAGCTTAACAGAGAACACTGAAGCTTTCTTT. It specifies CASSLTENTEAFF.

The chain uses TRBV7-9 and TRBJ2-3; TRBD1 agrees at 7 bases. Germline trimming cut 5 bases from V and 7 bases from J; bases unmatched to any gene: 6. Germline CDR1 and CDR2: SEHNR and FQNEAQ (reference sequence). The CDR3 has 13 residues. DNA for the CDR3: TGTGCCAGCAGCGGAACAGGGGAAAATACGCAGTATTTT. Its protein product is CASSGTGENTQYF.

This clone has a handful of counts. CDR3 residues: CASSSPRGGHIAKNIQYF. Written as DNA, the CDR3 is TGTGCCAGCAGCTCACCGAGGGGGGGACACATAGCCAAAAACATTCAGTACTTC. V is TRBV7-3 and J is TRBJ2-4, with D possibly TRBD2 on 7 matching bases. CDR1 is SGHTA, CDR2 FQGTGA, per germline. The CDR3 extends over 18 amino acids. Trimming pared 4 bases from V and 0 bases from J, leaving 19 bases between.

The gene calls are TRBV9 and TRBJ1-1, with D unclear. Per germline, CDR1 SGDLS and CDR2 YYNGEE. V lost 2 bases and J lost 1, with 6 bases in between. The CDR3 is 13 residues long. The CDR3 bases are TGTGCCAGCAGCGTTGCGGCGAACACTGAAGCTTTCTTT. Protein product: CASSVAANTEAFF. Complete variable domain (other parts from reference TRBV9 and TRBJ1-1): DSGVTQTPKHLITATGQRVTLRCSPRSGDLSVYWYQQSLDQGLQFLIQYYNGEERAKGNILERFSAQQFPDLHSELNLSSLELGDSALYFCASSVAANTEAFFGQGTRLTVV.

V gene TRBV6-5 combines with J gene TRBJ2-2, with 7 bases identical to TRBD1. The germline V gene encodes CDR1 MNHEY and CDR2 SVGAGI. With 8 bases clipped from V and 2 bases from J, the junction kept 8 bases outside the gene matches. The length of the CDR3 is 15 residues. The CDR3 loop reads CASRKGQVNTGELFF. The CDR3 DNA follows: TGTGCCAGCCGTAAAGGACAGGTCAACACCGGGGAGCTGTTTTTT.

The CDR3 DNA reads TGTGCCAGCAGCCGGACAGAGTGGAACACTGAAGCTTTCTTT. Translated, it gives CASSRTEWNTEAFF. The chain combines TRBV6-6 with TRBJ1-1, with a weak D call TRBD1 (6 bases). The V gene lost 6 bases and the J gene lost 1 base, with 12 bases spanning the gap. The length of the CDR3 is 14 residues. In germline, CDR1 is MNHNY, CDR2 SVGAGI (reference sequence).

The V and J genes are TRBV11-2 and TRBJ2-5; no definite D call. The CDR3 contains 16 residues. With 0 bases removed from V and 2 bases from J, the gap between germline ends came to 13 bases. CDR1 is SGHAT and CDR2 is FQNNGV in the germline V gene. CDR3 sequence reads: CASSLDFGVLQETQYF. The CDR3 region has the DNA TGTGCCAGCAGCTTAGATTTTGGGGTATTGCAAGAGACCCAGTACTTC.

This chain uses TRBV11-2 with TRBJ2-3; 8 nucleotides agree with TRBD2. J lost 2 bases, V lost 5 bases, and 6 bases had no gene match. This CDR3 contains 15 residues. Germline CDR1 is SGHAT and CDR2 is FQNNGV. CDR3 protein: CASSPAGAPTDTQYF. The CDR3 nucleotides read TGTGCCAGCAGCCCAGCGGGGGCCCCCACAGATACGCAGTATTTT.

The chain links TRBV4-3 to TRBJ1-6; D remains ambiguous. The CDR3 has 17 residues. Germline V lookup: CDR1 LGHNA, CDR2 YSLEER. V was pared by 4 bases and J by 5 bases, with 18 bases between. In DNA, the CDR3 is TGCGCCAGCAGCCGGACTCCCCCAACTGGGGATAATTCACCCCTCCACTTT. It specifies CASSRTPPTGDNSPLHF.